The 14 T cell receptor beta chains in this list originate from one sample, sequenced in a study of control samples from healthy donors and cancer patients. Clones were sequenced by immunoSEQ multiplex PCR, and TCRdb holds only the in-frame ones, with some missing. Of over 150,000 clones in the sample, roughly nine tenths were seen once. Sequenced sample: blood. The origin of the receptors is a man under 40 in good health.

The chain couples TRBV7-8 to TRBJ2-1; 12 bases match TRBD2. The CDR3 totals 15 residues. From germline, CDR1 is SGHVS and CDR2 FQNEAQ. Trimming removed 5 bases from V and 11 bases from J; junction bases left unmatched: 10. The DNA for the CDR3 is TGTGCCAGCAGCCCTTACGGGACTAGCGGGTATCAGCAGTTCTTC. Protein product: CASSPYGTSGYQQFF.

CDR3 sequence (DNA): TGTGCCTGGATTCGGGGGTACTATGGCTACACCTTC. Amino acid sequence: CAWIRGYYGYTF. This chain uses TRBV30 with TRBJ1-2; D possibly corresponds to TRBD1 (5 bases). The CDR3 extends over 12 amino acids. The V end was cut by 4 bases, the J end by 3 bases, with 9 bases between. The V gene's germline CDR1 is GTSNPN and CDR2 SVGIG (reference sequence).

The rearrangement joins TRBV5-4 to TRBJ1-1, with D tentatively TRBD1 (6 bases). V lost 4 bases, J lost 0 bases, and 13 bases lay in between. The CDR3 has 15 residues. The germline V gene has CDR1 SGHNT and CDR2 YYREEE (reference sequence). DNA for the CDR3: TGTGCCAGCAGCACAACCGGGACAATGAACACTGAAGCTTTCTTT. It yields the protein CASSTTGTMNTEAFF.

This chain connects TRBV4-3 to TRBJ2-2; tentative D call: TRBD2 (6 bases). CDR1 LGHNA and CDR2 YSLEER come from the germline V gene. The CDR3 runs 13 residues. Trimming removed 6 bases from V and 7 bases from J, with 12 bases in between. Written as DNA, the CDR3 is TGCGCCAGCAGTCGGGGAGGCGGCGGGGAGCTGTTTTTT. Translation gives CASSRGGGGELFF.

The CDR3 DNA reads as TGTGCCACCAGTGATCCGATGGATCGGACCGACACCATATATTTT. This translates into CATSDPMDRTDTIYF. The rearrangement links TRBV24-1 to TRBJ1-3; unclear D gene. The CDR3 runs 15 residues. The germline V and J ends were trimmed by 3 bases and 8 bases, with 16 bases remaining between them. Per germline, CDR1 KGHDR and CDR2 SFDVKD.

The chain combines TRBV28 with TRBJ2-3; 11 bases are a match to TRBD1. V trimming: 5 bases; J trimming: 3 bases; junction bases outside the gene matches: 1. The V gene's germline CDR1 is MDHEN and CDR2 SYDVKM. This CDR3 is built from 14 residues. The CDR3 loop is CASSRDRGTDTQYF. CDR3 nucleotide sequence: TGTGCCAGCAGTCGGGACAGGGGGACAGATACGCAGTATTTT.

The chain carries TRBV6-5 and TRBJ2-2, with D uncertain. V was trimmed by 8 bases and J by 0 bases, leaving 7 bases between them. Germline loops: CDR1 MNHEY, CDR2 SVGAGI. This CDR3 comprises 13 residues. This CDR3 reads CASLPTNTGELFF. Here the CDR3 DNA reads TGTGCCAGCTTACCGACGAACACCGGGGAGCTGTTTTTT.

V and J are TRBV5-8 and TRBJ1-2, with D hard to call. V shed 7 bases and J shed 8 bases, with 18 bases lying between them. This CDR3 is built from 13 residues. Germline values: CDR1 SGHTS, CDR2 YDEGEE. CDR3 DNA sequence: TGTGCCAGCCTCCGCGTCTATTCGGGGGGCTACACCTTC. Amino acids: CASLRVYSGGYTF.

In nucleotides, the CDR3 is TGTGCCAGCAGCGTAGGTGGGGGAGTCCAAGAGACCCAGTACTTC. This sequence encodes CASSVGGGVQETQYF. The chain uses TRBV9 and TRBJ2-5; perhaps D is TRBD1 or TRBD2 (5 bases each). V was cut by 0 bases and J by 1 base, with 10 bases left in between. Germline V gene sequence: CDR1 SGDLS, CDR2 YYNGEE. The CDR3 covers 15 residues.

The chain carries TRBV29-1 and TRBJ1-2; 7 bases line up with TRBD1. Trimming at V came to 7 bases and at J to 3 bases, leaving 20 bases not matched to a gene. The CDR3 consists of 17 residues. Looked up from germline, CDR1 is SQVTM and CDR2 is ANQGSEA. The CDR3, as DNA: TGCAGCGCCCCGATAGGAGGGGGACAGATCACTCACTATGGCTACACCTTC. Protein: CSAPIGGGQITHYGYTF.

The chain has TRBV7-8 and TRBJ2-5; 7 nucleotides agree with TRBD2. The germline CDR1 and CDR2 sequences are SGHVS and FQNEAQ. The CDR3 contains 14 residues. Trimming took 2 bases from V and 4 from J; bases not matched to a gene: 4. For the CDR3, the DNA is TGTGCCAGCAGCTTATCGGGGACTACAGAGACCCAGTACTTC. This gives the protein CASSLSGTTETQYF.

About this clone: Other DNA sequences in this specimen translate into the identical CDR3. CDR3 region: CASSLGGPGTEAFF. CDR3 nucleotides: TGTGCCAGCAGTTTAGGGGGGCCTGGGACTGAAGCTTTCTTT. This chain links TRBV27 with TRBJ1-1, with TRBD1 as a possible D gene (6 bases). Trimming removed 2 bases at V and 5 bases at J, with 12 bases between. The CDR3 spans 14 residues. Looked up from germline, CDR1 is MNHEY and CDR2 is SMNVEV (reference sequence).

This chain connects TRBV3-1 (or the pseudogene TRBV3-2) to TRBJ2-5; 10 nucleotides match TRBD2. V shed 3 bases, J shed 5 bases, and the junction held 9 bases outside the gene matches. The CDR3 runs 16 residues. CDR1 LGHDT and CDR2 YNNKEL come from the germline V gene (reference sequence). CDR3 nucleotide sequence: TGTGCCAGCAGCCAGAGGTCTAGCGGGAGTGGGGAGACCCAGTACTTC. The encoded protein is CASSQRSSGSGETQYF.

The chain couples TRBV6-5 to TRBJ2-7; no definite D call. This CDR3 has 13 amino acids. Trimming left V 2 bases short and J 6 bases short, with 11 bases between. From germline, CDR1 is MNHEY and CDR2 SVGAGI. CDR3 in DNA: TGTGCCAGCAGTTACGGTCAAAAGGGCGAGCAGTACTTC. Amino acid sequence: CASSYGQKGEQYF.